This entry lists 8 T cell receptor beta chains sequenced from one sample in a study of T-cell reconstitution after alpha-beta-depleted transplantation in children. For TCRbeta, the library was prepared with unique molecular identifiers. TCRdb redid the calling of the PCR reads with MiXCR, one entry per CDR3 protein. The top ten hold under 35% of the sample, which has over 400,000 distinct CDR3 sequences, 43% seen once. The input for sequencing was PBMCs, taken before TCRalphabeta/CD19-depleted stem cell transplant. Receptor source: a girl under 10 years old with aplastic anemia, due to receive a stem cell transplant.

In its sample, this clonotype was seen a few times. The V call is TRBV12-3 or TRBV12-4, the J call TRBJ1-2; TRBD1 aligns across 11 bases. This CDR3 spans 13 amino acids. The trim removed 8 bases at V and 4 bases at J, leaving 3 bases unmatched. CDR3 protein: CASVGTGGYGYTF. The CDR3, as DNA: TGTGCCAGCGTGGGGACAGGGGGCTATGGCTACACCTTC.

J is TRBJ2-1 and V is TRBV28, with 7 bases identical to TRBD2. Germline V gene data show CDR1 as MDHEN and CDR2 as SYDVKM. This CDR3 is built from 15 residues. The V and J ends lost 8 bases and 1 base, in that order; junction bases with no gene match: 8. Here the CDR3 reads CASGSSRESYNEQFF. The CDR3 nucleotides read TGTGCCAGCGGTTCTTCGCGGGAGTCCTACAATGAGCAGTTCTTC. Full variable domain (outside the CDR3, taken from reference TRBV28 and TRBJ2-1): DVKVTQSSRYLVKRTGEKVFLECVQDMDHENMFWYRQDPGLGLRLIYFSYDVKMKEKGDIPEGYSVSREKKERFSLILESASTNQTSMYLCASGSSRESYNEQFFGPGTRLTVL.

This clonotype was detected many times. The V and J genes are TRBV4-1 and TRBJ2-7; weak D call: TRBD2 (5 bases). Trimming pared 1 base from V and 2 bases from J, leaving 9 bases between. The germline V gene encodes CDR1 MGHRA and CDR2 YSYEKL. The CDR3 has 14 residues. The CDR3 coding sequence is TGCGCCAGCAGCCAAGGCCCCGGGACCTACGAGCAGTACTTC. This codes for CASSQGPGTYEQYF.

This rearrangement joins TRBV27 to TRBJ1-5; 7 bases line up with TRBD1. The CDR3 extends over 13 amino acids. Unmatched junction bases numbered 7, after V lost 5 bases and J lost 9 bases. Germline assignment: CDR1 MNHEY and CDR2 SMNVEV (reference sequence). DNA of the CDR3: TGTGCCAGCAGTCCTGACAGGGACCGGCCCCAGCATTTT. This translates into CASSPDRDRPQHF.

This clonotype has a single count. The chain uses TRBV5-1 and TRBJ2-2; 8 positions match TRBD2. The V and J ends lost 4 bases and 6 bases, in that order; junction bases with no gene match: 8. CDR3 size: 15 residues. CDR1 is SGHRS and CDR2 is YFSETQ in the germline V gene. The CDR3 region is CASSLWTSSPGELFF. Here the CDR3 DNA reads TGCGCCAGCAGCCTATGGACTAGCTCTCCCGGGGAGCTGTTTTTT.

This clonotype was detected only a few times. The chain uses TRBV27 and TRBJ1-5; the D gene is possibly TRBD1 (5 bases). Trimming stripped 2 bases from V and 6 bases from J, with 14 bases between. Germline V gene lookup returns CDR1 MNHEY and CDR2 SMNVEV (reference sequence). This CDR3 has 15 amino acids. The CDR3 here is CASSLHRGQAQPQHF. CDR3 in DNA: TGTGCCAGCAGTTTACACCGGGGCCAGGCTCAGCCCCAGCATTTT.

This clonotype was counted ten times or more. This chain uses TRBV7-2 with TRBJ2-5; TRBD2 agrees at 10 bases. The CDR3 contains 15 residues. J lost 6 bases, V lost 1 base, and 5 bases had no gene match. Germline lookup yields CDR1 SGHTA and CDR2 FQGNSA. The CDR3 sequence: CASSLGLAGGQTQYF. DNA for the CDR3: TGTGCCAGCAGCTTAGGCTTAGCGGGAGGACAGACCCAGTACTTC. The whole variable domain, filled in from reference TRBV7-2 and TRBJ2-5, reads GAGVSQSPSNKVTEKGKDVELRCDPISGHTALYWYRQSLGQGLEFLIYFQGNSAPDKSGLPSDRFSAERTGGSVSTLTIQRTQQEDSAVYLCASSLGLAGGQTQYFGPGTRLLVL.

The CDR3 DNA follows: TGTGCCAGCAGCCGTGGGGCCCGCACAGATACGCAGTATTTT. Protein: CASSRGARTDTQYF. The genes are TRBV3-1 and TRBJ2-3, with D tentatively TRBD1 (5 bases). The germline gives CDR1 LGHDT, CDR2 YNNKEL (reference sequence). The ends were cut back, 4 bases at V and 1 base at J, with 9 bases in the middle. This CDR3 spans 14 amino acids.